This T cell receptor (beta chain) originates from a study of blood T cells in healthy people across ages. CDR3 length: 15 residues. The V gene's germline CDR1 is SGHTA and CDR2 FQGNSA. Trimming at V came to 5 bases and at J to 4 bases, leaving 8 bases not matched to a gene. A J-beta primer mix and a sample-barcoded 5' primer were used in a second PCR of about 7 to 12 cycles. A 12-random-nucleotide template-switch adaptor tagged each cDNA molecule. MiXCR, run by TCRdb on the 5' RACE reads, gives a single entry per CDR3 protein. The data contain about 640,000 distinct CDR3 sequences, roughly 50% of them singletons.

The source is a man aged 55 to 69 in good health. The rearrangement links TRBV7-2 to TRBJ2-1, with TRBD2 matching over 7 bases. The sequenced material came from blood. CDR3 DNA sequence: TGTGCCAGCAGCCCCTGGGCGGGGGAGTACAATGAGCAGTTCTTC. Its protein is CASSPWAGEYNEQFF.